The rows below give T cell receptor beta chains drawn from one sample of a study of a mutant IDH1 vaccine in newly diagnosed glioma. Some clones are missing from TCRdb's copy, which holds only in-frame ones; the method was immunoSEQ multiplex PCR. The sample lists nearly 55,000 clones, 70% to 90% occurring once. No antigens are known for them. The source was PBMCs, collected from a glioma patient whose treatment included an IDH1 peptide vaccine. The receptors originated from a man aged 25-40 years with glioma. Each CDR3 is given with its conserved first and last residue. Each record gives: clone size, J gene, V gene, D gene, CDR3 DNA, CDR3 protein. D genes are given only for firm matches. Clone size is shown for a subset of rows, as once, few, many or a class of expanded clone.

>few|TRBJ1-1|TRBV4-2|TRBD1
TGTGCCAGCAGATACACAACAGACAGGGTTAAGAACACTGAAGCTTTCTTT
CASRYTTDRVKNTEAFF
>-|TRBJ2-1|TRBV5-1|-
TGCGCCAGCAGCCCCCCGGGGAGGGGACATCCCCAATACAATGAGCAGTTCTTC
CASSPPGRGHPQYNEQFF
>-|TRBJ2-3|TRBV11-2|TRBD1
TGTGCCAGCAGCTTAGGCAGACAGGGCCCATTTAGGGATACGCAGTATTTT
CASSLGRQGPFRDTQYF
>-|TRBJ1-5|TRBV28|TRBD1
TGTGCCAGCAGCCTATTGGGGACAGGGGCGCGCAATCAGCCCCAGCATTTT
CASSLLGTGARNQPQHF
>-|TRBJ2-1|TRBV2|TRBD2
TGTGCCAGCAGGCCCTGGGCTAGCGGGTTATATGAGCAGTTCTTC
CASRPWASGLYEQFF
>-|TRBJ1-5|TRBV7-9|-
TGTGCCAGCAGCTTATTTGAGTGGGGATCAAGCAATCAGCCCCAGCATTTT
CASSLFEWGSSNQPQHF
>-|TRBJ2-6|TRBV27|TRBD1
TGTGCCAGCAGTGGGTGGACAGGGGGCTCTGGGGCCAACGTCCTGACCTTC
CASSGWTGGSGANVLTF
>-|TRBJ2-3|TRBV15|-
TGTGCCACCAGCAGAGTTGCGGGGTCGGGCACAGATACGCAGTATTTT
CATSRVAGSGTDTQYF
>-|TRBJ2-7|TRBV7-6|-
TGTGCCAGCAGCTTATCCGACAGTTACGAGCAGTACTTC
CASSLSDSYEQYF
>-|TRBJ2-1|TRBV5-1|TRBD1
TGCGCCAGCAGCGGGGCCCCGGGACAGGGCTACAATGAGCAGTTCTTC
CASSGAPGQGYNEQFF
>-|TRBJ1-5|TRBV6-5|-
TGTGCCAGCAAAGGGAAGATCAATCAGCCCCAGCATTTT
CASKGKINQPQHF
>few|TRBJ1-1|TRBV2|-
TGTGCCTCGAGGGTAGGGGTCACTGAAGCTTTCTTT
CASRVGVTEAFF
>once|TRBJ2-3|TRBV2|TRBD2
TGTGCCAGCAGCGTCCGAGGTAGCGGGGCAGATACGCAGTATTTT
CASSVRGSGADTQYF
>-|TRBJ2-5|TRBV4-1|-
TGCGCCAGCAGCCAAGATAACCTCGGGGGCAGAGGGACCCAGTACTTC
CASSQDNLGGRGTQYF
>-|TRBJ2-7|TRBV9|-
TGTGCCAGCAGCCCCCCCGGGGGCAGTAATTTCTACGAGCAGTACTTC
CASSPPGGSNFYEQYF
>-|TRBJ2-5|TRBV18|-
TGTGCCAGCTCACCACCGGGGAAGCAAGAGACCCAGTACTTC
CASSPPGKQETQYF
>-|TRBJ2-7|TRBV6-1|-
TGTGCCAGCAGTGGAACGAATCAACCCTACGAGCAGTACTTC
CASSGTNQPYEQYF
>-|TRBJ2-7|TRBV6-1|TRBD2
TGTGCCAGTAATAGCGGGGGGAACCCCTACGAGCAGTACTTC
CASNSGGNPYEQYF
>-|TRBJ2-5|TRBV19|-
TGTGCCAGTAGCGAATCAGAGTTCTTGGGGGGTACTGGAGAGACCCAGTACTTC
CASSESEFLGGTGETQYF
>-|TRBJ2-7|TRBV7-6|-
TGTGCCAGCAGCCCTGGGGCTACCTACGAGCAGTACTTC
CASSPGATYEQYF
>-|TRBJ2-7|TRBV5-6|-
TGTGCCAGCACCTTCCGGGACCGGGCCTCCTACGAGCAGTACTTC
CASTFRDRASYEQYF
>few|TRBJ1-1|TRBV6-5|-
TGTGCCAGCAGTTACCGCCAGCCGAACACTGAAGCTTTCTTT
CASSYRQPNTEAFF
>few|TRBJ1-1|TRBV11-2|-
TGTGCCAGCAGCCGTGTGGACACTGAAGCTTTCTTT
CASSRVDTEAFF
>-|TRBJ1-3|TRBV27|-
TGTGCCAGCAGGTTAGGAGGGGCTGGAAACACCATATATTTT
CASRLGGAGNTIYF
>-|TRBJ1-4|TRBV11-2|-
TGTGCCAGCAGCTCCCTAGGGGGGTCGGAGGAAAAACTGTTTTTT
CASSSLGGSEEKLFF
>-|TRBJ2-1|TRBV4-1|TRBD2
TGCGCCAGCAGCCAAGATCGGACTAGCCTTTTGTACAATGAGCAGTTCTTC
CASSQDRTSLLYNEQFF
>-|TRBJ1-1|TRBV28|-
TGTGCCGCGGGCGGTGGGGCGACTGAAGCTTTCTTT
CAAGGGATEAFF
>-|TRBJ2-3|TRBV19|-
TGTGCCAGTAGTCCCCGAGGAGCAACTAGCACAGATACGCAGTATTTT
CASSPRGATSTDTQYF
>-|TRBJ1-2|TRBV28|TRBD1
TGTGCCAGCAGTTTGACGGGACAGGGGGGCTATGGCTACACCTTC
CASSLTGQGGYGYTF
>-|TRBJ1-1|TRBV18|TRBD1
TGTGCCAGCCGCGCTATTCAGGGGGTAGGGAACACTGAAGCTTTCTTT
CASRAIQGVGNTEAFF
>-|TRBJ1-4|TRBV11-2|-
TGTGCCAGCAGCCCCCGGACCGAGAATGAAAAACTGTTTTTT
CASSPRTENEKLFF
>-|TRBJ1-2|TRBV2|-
TGTGCCAGCAGTGTGGTCACTAACTATGGCTACACCTTC
CASSVVTNYGYTF
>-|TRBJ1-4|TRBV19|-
TGTGCCAGTACCACGGGGTTCCGCCGGGGTCACGAAAAACTGTTTTTT
CASTTGFRRGHEKLFF
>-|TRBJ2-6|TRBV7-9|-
TGTGCCAGCAGCCCCGACCTACTAGGGGCCAACGTCCTGACTTTC
CASSPDLLGANVLTF
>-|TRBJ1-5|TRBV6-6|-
TGTGCCAGCAAGGGGGGGGCAGAGCAGCCCCAGCATTTT
CASKGGAEQPQHF
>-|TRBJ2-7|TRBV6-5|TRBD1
TGTGCCAGCAGTTGGACAGGGGACGAGCAGTACTTC
CASSWTGDEQYF
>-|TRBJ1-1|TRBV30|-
TGTGCCTGGAGTGGACAGGTTTTCGAGGGCACTGAAGCTTTCTTT
CAWSGQVFEGTEAFF
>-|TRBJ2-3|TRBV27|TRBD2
TGTGCCAGCGGGTCGAAAGTGACCACAACTAGCGGGGGGTATCTTGGTACGCAGTATTTT
CASGSKVTTTSGGYLGTQYF
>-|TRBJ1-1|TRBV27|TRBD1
TGTGCCAGCAGACCTCAGGGGGCGGGCGCTGAAGCTTTCTTT
CASRPQGAGAEAFF
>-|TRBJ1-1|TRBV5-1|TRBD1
TGCGCCAGCAGCCCCCGAGGGGGCGGAGGGGGCACTGAAGCTTTCTTT
CASSPRGGGGGTEAFF
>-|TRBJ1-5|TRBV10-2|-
TGCGCCAGCACAAATTATAGCAATCAGCCCCAGCATTTT
CASTNYSNQPQHF
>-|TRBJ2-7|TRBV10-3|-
TGTGCCATCAGTGAGCGATCTCAGGGCCTCGCCGAGCAGTACTTC
CAISERSQGLAEQYF
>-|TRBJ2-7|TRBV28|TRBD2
TGTGCCAGCAGTTTATTGGGGGGGTCCCTCTACGAGCAGTACTTC
CASSLLGGSLYEQYF
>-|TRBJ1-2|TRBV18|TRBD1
TGTGCCAGCTCACTCGGGACAGGGGACTATGGCTACACCTTC
CASSLGTGDYGYTF
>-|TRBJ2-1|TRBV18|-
TGTGCCAGCTCACCGGCTCAAGACAATGAGCAGTTCTTC
CASSPAQDNEQFF
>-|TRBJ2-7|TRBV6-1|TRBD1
TGTGCCGCTGGACCGGGACAGAACTACGAGCAGTACTTC
CAAGPGQNYEQYF
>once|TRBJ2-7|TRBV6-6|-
TGTGCCAGCAGTTACCGAGAGGCGCAGGGCCACGAGCAGTACTTC
CASSYREAQGHEQYF
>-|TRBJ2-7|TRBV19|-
TGTGCCAGTTCCATATGGTGGAGCTCCTACGAGCAGTACTTC
CASSIWWSSYEQYF
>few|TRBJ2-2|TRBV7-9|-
TGTGCCAGCACCCCTGACGCAGCAAACACCGGGGAGCTGTTTTTT
CASTPDAANTGELFF
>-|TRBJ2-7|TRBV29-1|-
TGCAGCGTTGACGGGCCCCTTACTGGGCAGTACTTC
CSVDGPLTGQYF
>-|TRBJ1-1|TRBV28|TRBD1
TGTGCCAGCAGTGGGACACCTGGGACAGGTATGAACACTGAAGCTTTCTTT
CASSGTPGTGMNTEAFF
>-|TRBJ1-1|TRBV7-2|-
TGTGCCAGCAGCTTTTTCACAGGGAGAGGCACTGAAGCTTTCTTT
CASSFFTGRGTEAFF
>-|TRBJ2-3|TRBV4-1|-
TGCGCCAGCAGCCAGGGACCAGGTTCTAGCACAGATACGCAGTATTTT
CASSQGPGSSTDTQYF
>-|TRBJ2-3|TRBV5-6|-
TGTGCCAGCAGCCCGCCGGGCAGGGAGCAGCTTGATACGCAGTATTTT
CASSPPGREQLDTQYF
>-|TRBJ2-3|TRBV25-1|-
TGTGCCAGCAGTGAATCAGGTGTGGGTACCCTCACAGATACGCAGTATTTT
CASSESGVGTLTDTQYF
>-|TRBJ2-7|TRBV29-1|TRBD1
TGCAGCGCCGAATCCGGGACAGGGGGAGGCGAGCAGTACTTC
CSAESGTGGGEQYF
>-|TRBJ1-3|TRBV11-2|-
TGTGCCAGCAGCTTCCGATCCCTCTCTGGAAACACCATATATTTT
CASSFRSLSGNTIYF
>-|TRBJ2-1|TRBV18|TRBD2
TGTGCCAGCTCACCGGGACTAGCGGGGGGTTACAATGAGCAGTTCTTC
CASSPGLAGGYNEQFF
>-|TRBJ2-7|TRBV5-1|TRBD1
TGCGCCAGCAGCTTGGACGGACAGGGGGCATCCTACGAGCAGTACTTC
CASSLDGQGASYEQYF